Listed below are T cell receptor beta chains from one sample, sequenced in a study of blood T cell repertoires in COVID-19. Measured with immunoSEQ multiplex PCR; TCRdb has only the in-frame clones, and not every one. Here the sample spans 150,000 or so clones, 87% being singletons. The specimen sequenced was peripheral blood. The source of these receptors is a man older than 75 with acute or convalescent COVID-19. The conserved cysteine and the conserved F or W are not part of the CDR3 here. A D gene is named only where the DNA matches it firmly.

CDR3: ASSSEPGAANYGYT
V: TRBV28
D: .
J: TRBJ1-2

CDR3: ASSQASTSGSYNEQF
V: TRBV4-1
D: TRBD2
J: TRBJ2-1

CDR3: ASGLGHNYEQY
V: TRBV12-5
D: .
J: TRBJ2-7

CDR3: ASSLDSTTYGYT
V: TRBV5-1
D: .
J: TRBJ1-2

CDR3: ATEDRGTDTQY
V: TRBV10-3
D: TRBD1
J: TRBJ2-3

CDR3: ASSVQARSNQPQH
V: TRBV19
D: .
J: TRBJ1-5

CDR3: ASSPLGAGARGDTQY
V: TRBV18
D: TRBD2
J: TRBJ2-3

CDR3: ASSYGTGLSQETQY
V: TRBV6-5
D: .
J: TRBJ2-5

CDR3: ASSSSGTYNEQF
V: TRBV5-1
D: TRBD2
J: TRBJ2-1

CDR3: AIQGLAGGISYEQY
V: TRBV28
D: TRBD2
J: TRBJ2-7

CDR3: ASSNSGTSEETQY
V: TRBV9
D: TRBD2
J: TRBJ2-5

CDR3: ASSPDRGDYGYT
V: TRBV6-7
D: TRBD1
J: TRBJ1-2

CDR3: ASRASMGQVILGELF
V: TRBV5-1
D: .
J: TRBJ2-2

CDR3: ASRAGVYNEQF
V: TRBV19
D: TRBD2
J: TRBJ2-1

CDR3: ASSSRGQGAEQF
V: TRBV3-1/TRBV3-2
D: TRBD1
J: TRBJ2-1

CDR3: ASSHAFTGYPGELF
V: TRBV27
D: .
J: TRBJ2-2

CDR3: AWSVVTGRQPQH
V: TRBV30
D: .
J: TRBJ1-5

CDR3: ASSFSQAGLQETQY
V: TRBV7-2
D: .
J: TRBJ2-5

CDR3: ASSFLPPNTEAF
V: TRBV5-5
D: .
J: TRBJ1-1

CDR3: ASSRTGVIYGYT
V: TRBV28
D: TRBD1
J: TRBJ1-2

CDR3: ASRPGTSGYEQY
V: TRBV27
D: TRBD2
J: TRBJ2-7

CDR3: ASSPDRVRSPLH
V: TRBV18
D: TRBD1
J: TRBJ1-6

CDR3: SASPGPGNTIY
V: TRBV20-1
D: .
J: TRBJ1-3

CDR3: ASSSGTGPTGELF
V: TRBV6-5
D: TRBD1
J: TRBJ2-2

CDR3: ASSPRLAGSYEQF
V: TRBV6-5
D: TRBD2
J: TRBJ2-1

CDR3: SVEGTRGGVYGYT
V: TRBV29-1
D: TRBD1
J: TRBJ1-2

CDR3: ASSSWGEEAF
V: TRBV19
D: .
J: TRBJ1-1

CDR3: ASSVGQGANQPQH
V: TRBV5-1
D: TRBD1
J: TRBJ1-5

CDR3: ASSSRVNTEAF
V: TRBV6-2/TRBV6-3
D: .
J: TRBJ1-1

CDR3: ASSGGQGKGSYNEQF
V: TRBV6-1
D: TRBD1
J: TRBJ2-1

CDR3: ASSFGRFYEQY
V: TRBV27
D: .
J: TRBJ2-7

CDR3: ASRSTPSTDTQY
V: TRBV3-1/TRBV3-2
D: .
J: TRBJ2-3

CDR3: ASSLDRSSYNEQF
V: TRBV5-4
D: .
J: TRBJ2-1

CDR3: ASSLDNLNTEAF
V: TRBV5-1
D: .
J: TRBJ1-1

CDR3: AWSPARTGGVYNSPLH
V: TRBV30
D: TRBD1
J: TRBJ1-6

CDR3: ATSARTTSAYNEQF
V: TRBV24-1
D: TRBD2
J: TRBJ2-1

CDR3: ASSGQNSNQPQH
V: TRBV6-5
D: .
J: TRBJ1-5

CDR3: ASSRGQALETQY
V: TRBV28
D: TRBD1
J: TRBJ2-5

CDR3: ASGRDREQY
V: TRBV2
D: TRBD2
J: TRBJ2-7

CDR3: ASSERGHGTQY
V: TRBV6-1
D: TRBD1
J: TRBJ2-5

CDR3: ASSRRLVSYNEQF
V: TRBV3-1/TRBV3-2
D: .
J: TRBJ2-1

CDR3: ASSSMATNEKLF
V: TRBV7-9
D: .
J: TRBJ1-4

CDR3: ASSRTASETQY
V: TRBV5-1
D: .
J: TRBJ2-5

CDR3: ASSPTGGGIVNNEQF
V: TRBV18
D: TRBD2
J: TRBJ2-1

CDR3: ASSFGGTGTGELF
V: TRBV11-3
D: .
J: TRBJ2-2

CDR3: ASSARRGLEGDTQY
V: TRBV11-3
D: .
J: TRBJ2-3

CDR3: ASQAGSPLH
V: TRBV5-8
D: .
J: TRBJ1-6

CDR3: ATSRGGIDEQF
V: TRBV15
D: TRBD2
J: TRBJ2-1

CDR3: ASSPQGNTIY
V: TRBV9
D: .
J: TRBJ1-3

CDR3: ASSLDPGSGTEAF
V: TRBV5-1
D: .
J: TRBJ1-1

CDR3: ASSLRDSPYEQY
V: TRBV28
D: .
J: TRBJ2-7

CDR3: ASSWDWVGSTDTQY
V: TRBV5-5
D: .
J: TRBJ2-3

CDR3: ASSAGPVMGYGYT
V: TRBV2
D: .
J: TRBJ1-2